These T cell receptor beta chains were read from a single sample in a study of T cells in Graves' hyperthyroidism and ophthalmopathy. MiXCR, applied by TCRdb to the multiplex PCR reads, yields one record per CDR3 protein. The sample has 400,000 to 500,000 distinct CDR3 sequences; roughly 14% are singletons. Sequences were obtained from blood. Receptors originate from a man between 18 and 35 years old with Graves' ophthalmopathy. Both conserved end residues are part of each CDR3. The order of the fields is V gene, J gene, D gene, clone size, CDR3 protein, CDR3 DNA. The D gene is left open where the match is weak. Size tells how often a clone was seen (once, few, many) or the class of an expanded clone, and some rows leave it out.

TRBV4-1,TRBJ2-7,-,few,CASSQQTGTDTYEQYF,TGCGCCAGCAGCCAACAAACAGGTACGGACACCTACGAGCAGTACTTC
TRBV15,TRBJ1-4,-,few,CATSRDRNEKLFF,TGTGCCACCAGCAGAGATAGAAATGAAAAACTGTTTTTT
TRBV6-1,TRBJ1-3,-,many,CASKYGSAQEDTIYF,TGTGCCAGCAAATACGGGTCTGCCCAGGAAGACACCATATATTTT
TRBV5-1,TRBJ2-7,TRBD1,many,CASSFLQGVNYEQYF,TGCGCCAGCAGCTTCCTTCAGGGGGTGAACTACGAGCAGTACTTC
TRBV19,TRBJ1-1,-,few,CASSMWGRGDTEAFF,TGTGCCAGTAGTATGTGGGGCCGAGGGGACACTGAAGCTTTCTTT
TRBV5-1,TRBJ1-5,-,-,CASSLESHQPQHF,TGCGCCAGCAGCTTGGAGTCGCATCAGCCCCAGCATTTT
TRBV2,TRBJ2-5,-,-,CASSDWASGGGETQYF,TGTGCCAGCAGTGATTGGGCTAGCGGAGGGGGAGAGACCCAGTACTTC
TRBV3-1,TRBJ2-5,-,-,CASSQGQGLETQYF,TGTGCCAGCAGCCAAGGTCAGGGTTTAGAGACCCAGTACTTC
TRBV20-1,TRBJ2-7,TRBD1,many,CSASPRQGTSYEQYF,TGCAGTGCTAGTCCCCGACAGGGGACCTCCTACGAGCAGTACTTC
TRBV9,TRBJ2-5,TRBD2,few,CASSVATTSGSSQETQYF,TGTGCCAGCAGCGTAGCTACGACTAGCGGGAGCAGCCAAGAGACCCAGTACTTC
TRBV7-9,TRBJ1-1,TRBD1,many,CASRFGTENTEAFF,TGTGCCAGCAGGTTTGGGACAGAGAACACTGAAGCTTTCTTT
TRBV20-1,TRBJ1-3,-,many,CSARDAGGGNTIYF,TGCAGTGCTAGAGACGCCGGAGGGGGAAACACCATATATTTT
TRBV7-6,TRBJ2-7,-,many,CASSSGGGKGYEQYF,TGTGCCAGCAGCTCAGGAGGGGGGAAGGGTTACGAGCAGTACTTC
TRBV7-8,TRBJ2-2,-,many,CASSLYREGELFF,TGTGCCAGCAGCTTATACAGGGAAGGGGAGCTGTTTTTT
TRBV6-2/TRBV6-3,TRBJ2-7,TRBD1,many,CASSSRQGHEQYF,TGTGCCAGCAGTTCAAGACAGGGCCACGAGCAGTACTTC
TRBV12-3/TRBV12-4,TRBJ2-1,-,-,CASSNRGYNEQFF,TGTGCCAGCAGTAACCGGGGATACAATGAGCAGTTCTTC
TRBV9,TRBJ2-3,-,many,CASSPEGTQYF,TGTGCCAGCAGCCCGGAAGGGACGCAGTATTTT
TRBV9,TRBJ2-3,-,few,CAPGECGAPDTQYF,TGTGCCCCAGGGGAGTGCGGGGCCCCAGATACGCAGTATTTT
TRBV5-1,TRBJ2-5,TRBD2,few,CASSRTSGRALVETQYF,TGCGCCAGCAGCCGCACTAGCGGGAGGGCCTTAGTAGAGACCCAGTACTTC
TRBV19,TRBJ1-5,-,few,CASSQAYQPQHF,TGTGCCAGTAGTCAAGCTTACCAGCCCCAGCATTTT
TRBV6-1,TRBJ1-4,-,few,CASSYTKGVEILGNEKLFF,TGTGCCAGCAGTTATACTAAGGGAGTGGAGATTTTAGGGAATGAAAAACTGTTTTTT
TRBV10-2,TRBJ2-7,TRBD2,-,CASSPVSGRFHVGQYF,TGCGCCAGCAGCCCTGTTAGCGGGAGATTTCATGTCGGGCAGTACTTC
TRBV2,TRBJ1-1,-,many,CASRGGRMNTEAFF,TGTGCCAGCAGAGGGGGGCGGATGAACACTGAAGCTTTCTTT
TRBV10-3,TRBJ2-7,-,-,CAISESNRILSYEQYF,TGTGCCATCAGTGAGTCGAATAGGATACTCTCCTACGAGCAGTACTTC
TRBV4-1,TRBJ1-2,TRBD1,few,CASSQDRLNGYTF,TGCGCCAGCAGCCAGGACAGGCTGAATGGCTACACCTTC
TRBV19,TRBJ1-5,-,-,CASSRQLNQPQHF,TGTGCCAGTAGTAGACAGCTCAATCAGCCCCAGCATTTT
TRBV7-9,TRBJ2-7,-,many,CASSSTPLHEQYF,TGTGCCAGCAGCTCCACCCCCCTCCACGAGCAGTACTTC
TRBV19,TRBJ2-7,-,many,CASSIRSNRVYEQYF,TGTGCCAGTAGTATCCGGAGTAACAGGGTCTACGAGCAGTACTTC
TRBV19,TRBJ1-1,-,many,CASSMQGPLTEAFF,TGTGCCAGTAGTATGCAGGGCCCGCTCACTGAAGCTTTCTTT
TRBV12-3/TRBV12-4,TRBJ2-7,-,many,CASTIMGNYEQYF,TGTGCCAGCACAATTATGGGGAACTACGAGCAGTACTTC
TRBV30,TRBJ1-1,-,-,CAWNREVDTEAFF,TGTGCCTGGAACCGGGAGGTGGACACTGAAGCTTTCTTT
TRBV11-2,TRBJ2-6,TRBD1,-,CASSAQIGQGATGANVLTF,TGTGCCAGCAGCGCACAAATAGGACAGGGGGCTACTGGGGCCAACGTCCTGACTTTC
TRBV12-3/TRBV12-4,TRBJ2-1,TRBD2,many,CASSLRTSGIGYEQFF,TGTGCCAGCAGTTTAAGAACTAGCGGGATCGGTTATGAGCAGTTCTTC
TRBV30,TRBJ1-1,-,many,CAWRRWGEPPEAFF,TGTGCCTGGAGGCGCTGGGGCGAACCCCCTGAAGCTTTCTTT
TRBV19,TRBJ2-7,TRBD1,many,CASTPGQVGYEQYF,TGTGCCAGTACCCCGGGACAGGTGGGATACGAGCAGTACTTC
TRBV10-2,TRBJ1-1,-,-,CASSEAGETEAFF,TGCGCCAGCAGTGAGGCAGGGGAGACTGAAGCTTTCTTT
TRBV19,TRBJ2-7,-,-,CASSRQRSSYEQYF,TGTGCCAGTAGCAGACAAAGGAGCTCCTACGAGCAGTACTTC
TRBV28,TRBJ1-4,-,many,CASSLAGGSRGNEKLFF,TGTGCCAGCAGTTTAGCGGGGGGCTCGAGGGGTAATGAAAAACTGTTTTTT
TRBV27,TRBJ2-3,TRBD1,few,CASSLTGVADTQYF,TGTGCCAGCAGCTTGACAGGGGTTGCAGATACGCAGTATTTT
TRBV29-1,TRBJ1-3,TRBD1,few,CSVAESLDRDSGNTIYF,TGCAGCGTTGCCGAATCGCTAGACAGGGACTCTGGAAACACCATATATTTT
TRBV27,TRBJ2-1,TRBD2,many,CASSFTSGPYNEQFF,TGTGCCAGCAGCTTCACTAGCGGCCCCTACAATGAGCAGTTCTTC
TRBV19,TRBJ1-1,-,-,CASSIGGAGDMNTKAFF,TGTGCCAGTAGTATAGGGGGGGCAGGAGACATGAACACTAAAGCTTTCTTT
TRBV11-2,TRBJ1-1,-,-,CASSASDSPEAFF,TGTGCCAGCAGCGCCTCGGACAGCCCTGAAGCTTTCTTT
TRBV20-1,TRBJ1-1,-,many,CSVTIRAVNTEAFF,TGCAGCGTCACAATAAGGGCAGTAAACACTGAAGCTTTCTTT
TRBV11-2,TRBJ2-1,-,few,CASSSPLGFGNSYNEQFF,TGTGCCAGCAGCTCCCCCCTGGGGTTCGGAAACTCCTACAATGAGCAGTTCTTC
TRBV19,TRBJ2-1,-,few,CASSPGGLYNEQFF,TGTGCCAGTAGCCCCGGGGGCCTCTACAATGAGCAGTTCTTC
TRBV6-6,TRBJ2-3,-,many,CASSYSPVTDTQYF,TGTGCCAGCAGTTACTCGCCAGTCACAGATACGCAGTATTTT
TRBV2,TRBJ2-2,-,few,CASSVVATNTGELFF,TGTGCCAGCAGTGTCGTGGCTACGAACACCGGGGAGCTGTTTTTT
TRBV3-1,TRBJ2-3,TRBD2,few,CASSPGTSGGPDTDTQYF,TGTGCCAGCAGCCCAGGGACTAGCGGGGGGCCGGACACAGATACGCAGTATTTT
TRBV20-1,TRBJ2-1,-,many,CRGPTEQFF,TGCAGGGGCCCTACTGAGCAGTTCTTC
TRBV3-1,TRBJ2-7,-,many,CASSKTFYEQYF,TGTGCCAGCAGCAAAACCTTCTACGAGCAGTACTTC
TRBV19,TRBJ1-1,-,-,CASSLPGALFTEAFF,TGTGCCAGTAGCCTGCCGGGGGCGCTTTTCACTGAAGCTTTCTTT
TRBV28,TRBJ1-6,TRBD1,few,CASSPRTGDNSPLHF,TGTGCCAGCAGTCCAAGGACAGGGGATAATTCACCCCTCCACTTT
TRBV4-1,TRBJ2-1,TRBD1,many,CASSLPVQGAVGNHNEQFF,TGCGCCAGCAGCCTCCCGGTACAGGGGGCTGTCGGCAACCACAATGAGCAGTTCTTC